This T cell receptor (beta chain) was recorded in a study of naive and memory T cell subsets (dated by TCRdb to the late 2010s). As for the study more broadly: Sorted naive and memory T cell subsets from peripheral blood were analyzed in the study using a UMI-based, open-source pipeline for TCR alpha and beta sequencing. IgG serology results and the functional CMV T cell responses were in complete agreement. RNA was DNase-treated and reverse transcribed with TCR constant-region primers, mostly using SuperScript III.

The method was UMI-ligation and nested PCR. The beta constant-region primer consisted of an equimolar mixture of two oligonucleotides that together covered TRBC1 and TRBC2. Four rounds of PCR were used to amplify ligated cDNA, with nested alpha and beta constant-region primers being used together with the SP2 primer. T4 RNA ligase 1 ligated a single-stranded oligonucleotide carrying the SP2 primer and a 12-nucleotide UMI to the cDNA 3' end. Incubation of the ligation reaction lasted about 19-24 hours at 16 degrees C. PCR2 was usually performed as a SYBR Green qPCR and halted at a preset threshold so that over-amplification would not occur. All purifications after the first were performed with Agencourt AMPure XP magnetic beads. Library amounts were measured by Qubit and library quality was assessed on a TapeStation, where the main peak was expected at around 650 bp. Pooled libraries were sequenced on an Illumina MiSeq using v2 2x251 paired-end kits, and typically roughly 0.9-2.2 million reads were obtained per sample. Each sample was pooled at 4 nM, and about 5-8% PhiX was included to help cluster recognition. Per the source publication's procedure: Using tag matching that tolerated one base-pair mismatch, Decombinator assigned V and J genes to FASTQ reads that had been processed by Demultiplexor. By using UMIs, Collapsinator corrected both sequencing errors and the frequency errors caused by PCR heterogeneity. TCRs were translated and CDR3s were extracted from the conserved cysteine to the FGXG phenylalanine by CDR3Translator, with non-productive sequences being flagged. Repertoires were subsampled to equal numbers of UMI-defined TCRs before Gini, Shannon entropy and inverse Simpson indices were calculated. Power-law fits to clonotype abundance distributions were performed by maximum likelihood within the linear range. For one naive CD8 sample, the pipeline and MIGEC produced similar UMI counts, unique TCR numbers and clonal distributions. Repertoires were searched for about 7,000 CMV-associated CDR3 sequences compiled from VDJdb and a published dataset. TCRdb trimmed public reads at Q25 via fastp, called clones via MiXCR and kept in-frame beta chains. Merged by CDR3 protein, the rows form single entries marked with the most common genes and DNA. What appears here as the V and J calls and clone size reflects TCRdb's work, not the paper's. A total of 100,000 to 150,000 distinct CDR3 sequences appear in this sample, over 30% of them only once. The top ten constitute about 1% of the sample.

Broader findings and caveats from the paper: Once error correction was done, more than 90% of naive TCR sequences showed up just once, which made the naive abundance distributions much steeper than those of the memory subsets. RNA-based TCR counts may be affected by expression changes linked to T cell activation and differentiation. Each clonotype was defined as a single alpha or beta chain sequence rather than as a paired alpha/beta receptor. Gini index rose and Shannon and inverse Simpson diversity fell from naive through CM, EM and EMRA in both CD4 and CD8 cells. TCR abundance followed a power law with an exponent that was different for naive and memory subsets but consistent across the three individuals. The repertoire findings for the naive and memory subsets could not be validated against a ground truth because none was available.

At the junction V is shortened by 2 bases and J by 9 bases, with 10 bases in between. The germline V gene (reference sequence) provides CDR1 LGHDT and CDR2 YNNKEL. From its cysteine to its phenylalanine, the CDR3 spans 12 amino acids. CDR3 DNA is the only sequence kept; it has 36 bases, read in frame from the first base. From the second PCR step onward, the TCR alpha chain libraries and the TCR beta chain libraries were amplified separately. To determine each donor's CMV status, fresh PBMCs were stimulated overnight with CMV viral lysate, and IFNgamma production from CD4+ T cells was then assessed. CD4 T cells were positively selected with Miltenyi beads, followed by positive selection of CD8 T cells from the CD4-negative fraction. Cells were stained for CD3, CD4, CD8, CD45RA, CD27 and a live/dead dye and were sorted on a BD Aria II into four subsets based on CD45RA and CD27. Blood was obtained from a few healthy volunteers, and the blood from each volunteer was fractionated into CD4 and CD8 T cells and subsequently into four differentiation subsets. Roughly 0.11 L of peripheral blood was drawn per donor, and PBMC were isolated by Ficoll-Paque PLUS density-gradient centrifugation. The sorted cells were lysed in RLT buffer, after which RNA was extracted using a Qiagen RNeasy kit and kept at -80 degrees C.

This clonotype has just a few counts. No cognate antigen has been identified for it. Base qualities are not recorded, but no much larger clone differs from it by a single base. Recombination connected TRBV3-1 to TRBJ2-5; the D region is possibly TRBD1 or TRBD2, each matching across 5 bases. The sequence came from a human donor in good health. Material: central memory CD4+ T cells from blood. Reading the label with the study, this specimen's cell subset or site is: central memory, CD45RA- CD27+. Here is the DNA: TGTGCCAGCAGCCAAAACCGGGACGCCCAGTACTTC. Translated, it gives CASSQNRDAQYF.